The text below deals with one T cell receptor beta chain. The antigen it recognizes is unknown. Base quality data are lacking; no much larger clone is found one base away. For sequencing of the TCRbeta CDR3 region, genomic DNA was extracted from the sorted cells. The immunoSEQ Assay was used for sequencing of TCRbeta CDR3 regions. This immuneACCESS table, as held by TCRdb, lists in-frame sequences with V and J called but not all clones. Of the missing ones, under half trace to an unresolved V gene in checked studies; the others have no known cause. In all, the sample holds 100,000 to 150,000 clones, and approximately 90% of those were seen once. 1.1% of the sample is taken by the ten largest. This entry comes from a study of OX40 agonist ivuxolimab in advanced cancers. In the study overall: Ivuxolimab, which targeted the costimulatory receptor OX40 (CD134), was an agonistic, fully human IgG2 monoclonal antibody. Intravenous ivuxolimab was administered to patients every 2 weeks at six dose levels: 0.01, 0.1, 0.3, 1.5, 3 and 10 mg/kg. Among the roughly 52 dose-escalation patients, about 19 had hepatocellular carcinoma, roughly 15 melanoma, 9 renal cell carcinoma and 9 head and neck cancer. In the dose-escalation cohort, 82.7% of patients were male, and the mean age was around 60 years, with a range of 23 to 79. Prior anti-PD-1, anti-PD-L1 or anti-CTLA-4 therapy was permitted, and 40% to 50% of dose-escalation patients had received checkpoint inhibitors. Partial responses occurred in three dose-escalation patients: two with cutaneous melanoma and one with hepatocellular carcinoma. The purpose of peripheral TCRbeta sequencing was to test whether ivuxolimab changed TCR sequence diversity and led to clonal T-cell expansion. The paper covers the monotherapy dose-escalation part of the phase I ivuxolimab trial, which included N of about 50 patients.

Broad study findings and their caveats: In partial responders in the 0.1-3.0 mg/kg groups, normalized peripheral clonal expansion was found to be among the lowest, especially among CD8+ T cells. At doses of 0.1 to 3.0 mg/kg, clonal expansion of both CD4+ and CD8+ blood T cells was observed from baseline to week 6. The antigen specificity of the peripheral T cells that underwent clonal expansion was not determined. After ivuxolimab, more expanded clones were found on average in CD8+ T cells than in CD4+ T cells. Low levels of normalized T-cell clonal expansion were also seen in some patients who did not respond.

Cut back by 6 bases and 6 bases, the V and J ends lie 17 bases apart. Looking up the germline V gene yields CDR1 MDHEN and CDR2 SYDVKM. From cysteine to phenylalanine, the CDR3 is 15 amino acids long. Only the CDR3 region is kept as DNA, spanning 45 bases read in frame from base 1. The trial excluded patients who had a history of autoimmune disease or who were on systemic immunosuppression. In every dose cohort, peripheral blood was drawn for TCR sequencing at baseline, cycle 4 day 1, and cycle 7 day 1. The samples were drawn from a first-in-human, open-label, multicenter phase I dose-escalation trial of ivuxolimab. The trial enrolled adults with locally advanced or metastatic head and neck squamous cell, hepatocellular, melanoma or renal cell carcinoma. CD4+ and CD8+ T cells were sorted separately from peripheral blood before TCR sequencing.

This chain is built from TRBV28 and TRBJ2-2, with the D gene tentatively TRBD1 or TRBD2, based on 6 matching bases in each. The sequenced sample was CD4+ or CD8+ T cells sorted from blood, obtained in a trial of the OX40 agonist ivuxolimab. The clonotype originates from an adult with an advanced solid tumor such as melanoma, head and neck, liver or kidney cancer. The CDR3 amino acid sequence is: CASSLDRRVAGELFF. The DNA is as follows: TGTGCCAGCAGCCTTGACAGGAGGGTAGCCGGGGAGCTGTTTTTT. Joined to the reference TRBV28 and TRBJ2-2 proteins, this CDR3 gives the full variable domain: DVKVTQSSRYLVKRTGEKVFLECVQDMDHENMFWYRQDPGLGLRLIYFSYDVKMKEKGDIPEGYSVSREKKERFSLILESASTNQTSMYLCASSLDRRVAGELFFGEGSRLTVL.